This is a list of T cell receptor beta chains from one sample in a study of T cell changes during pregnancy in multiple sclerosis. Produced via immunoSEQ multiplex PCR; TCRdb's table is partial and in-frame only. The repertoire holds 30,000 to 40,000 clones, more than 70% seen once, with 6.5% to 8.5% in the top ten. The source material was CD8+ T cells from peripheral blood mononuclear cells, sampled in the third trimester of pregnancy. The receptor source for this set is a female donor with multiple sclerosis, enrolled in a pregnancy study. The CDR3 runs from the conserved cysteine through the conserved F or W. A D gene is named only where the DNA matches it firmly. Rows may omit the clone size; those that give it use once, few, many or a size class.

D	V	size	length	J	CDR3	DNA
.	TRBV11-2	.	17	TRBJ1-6	CASSFLPPGLYNSPLHF	TGTGCCAGCAGCTTCTTACCCCCGGGACTGTATAATTCACCCCTCCACTTT
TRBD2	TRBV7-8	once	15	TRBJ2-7	CASSLSVGGNDEQYF	TGTGCCAGCAGCTTATCAGTGGGAGGGAACGACGAGCAGTACTTC
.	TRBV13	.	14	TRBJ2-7	CASSPQMSSYEQYF	TGTGCCAGCAGCCCACAGATGAGCTCCTACGAGCAGTACTTC
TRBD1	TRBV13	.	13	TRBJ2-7	CASSRDRSYEQYF	TGTGCCAGCAGCCGGGACAGGTCCTACGAGCAGTACTTC
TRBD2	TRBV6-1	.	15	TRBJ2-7	CASSEELAGAYEQYF	TGTGCCAGCAGTGAAGAGTTAGCGGGGGCATACGAGCAGTACTTC
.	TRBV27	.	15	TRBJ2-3	CASSDSAYGTDTQYF	TGTGCCAGCAGCGACTCCGCCTATGGCACAGATACGCAGTATTTT
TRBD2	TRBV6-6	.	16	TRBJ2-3	CASSYGEGGGTDTQYF	TGTGCCAGCAGTTACGGGGAGGGTGGCGGCACAGATACGCAGTATTTT
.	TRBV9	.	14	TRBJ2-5	CASSVDSYQETQYF	TGTGCCAGCAGCGTAGACTCGTACCAAGAGACCCAGTACTTC
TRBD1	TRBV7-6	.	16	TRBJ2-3	CASSRPLGQGGDTQYF	TGTGCCAGCAGCCGCCCCCTGGGACAGGGTGGAGATACGCAGTATTTT
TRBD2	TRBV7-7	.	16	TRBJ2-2	CASSRTSGGFAGELFF	TGTGCTAGCAGCCGGACTAGCGGGGGGTTTGCCGGGGAGCTGTTTTTT
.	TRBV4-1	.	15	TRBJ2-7	CASSHGARAGYEQYF	TGCGCCAGCAGCCATGGGGCCAGGGCAGGCTACGAGCAGTACTTC
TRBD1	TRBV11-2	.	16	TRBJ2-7	CASSLGPGTGFHEQYF	TGTGCCAGCAGCTTAGGGCCTGGGACAGGGTTTCACGAGCAGTACTTC
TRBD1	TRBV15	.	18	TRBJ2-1	CATSRLSTIGTGGNEQFF	TGTGCCACCAGCAGACTCTCCACAATCGGGACAGGGGGGAATGAGCAGTTCTTC
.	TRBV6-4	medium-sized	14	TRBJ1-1	CASSDGHSPGEAFF	TGTGCCAGCAGTGACGGCCACAGCCCAGGTGAAGCTTTCTTT
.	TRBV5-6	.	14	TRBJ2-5	CASSLPGGRETQYF	TGTGCCAGCAGCCTGCCCGGGGGGCGTGAGACCCAGTACTTC
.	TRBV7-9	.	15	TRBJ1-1	CASSFIGVGNTEAFF	TGTGCCAGCAGCTTCATCGGAGTGGGGAACACTGAAGCTTTCTTT
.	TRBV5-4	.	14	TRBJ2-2	CASSLDRDTGELFF	TGTGCCAGCAGCTTGGATCGGGACACCGGGGAGCTGTTTTTT
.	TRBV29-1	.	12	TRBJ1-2	CSVPGQSYGYTF	TGCAGCGTTCCCGGACAGTCCTATGGCTACACCTTC